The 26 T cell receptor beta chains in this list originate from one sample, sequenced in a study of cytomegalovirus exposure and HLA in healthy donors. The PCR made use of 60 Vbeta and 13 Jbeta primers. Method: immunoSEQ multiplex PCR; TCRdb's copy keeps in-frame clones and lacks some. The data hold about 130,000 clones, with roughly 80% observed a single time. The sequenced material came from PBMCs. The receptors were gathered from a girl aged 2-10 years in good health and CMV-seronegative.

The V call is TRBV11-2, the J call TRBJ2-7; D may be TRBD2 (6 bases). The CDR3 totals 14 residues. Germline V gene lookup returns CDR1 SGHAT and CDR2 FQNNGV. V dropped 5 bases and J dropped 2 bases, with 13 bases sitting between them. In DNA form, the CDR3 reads TGTGCCAGCAGCACCGGGACTCGTACCTACGAGCAGTACTTC. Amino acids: CASSTGTRTYEQYF.

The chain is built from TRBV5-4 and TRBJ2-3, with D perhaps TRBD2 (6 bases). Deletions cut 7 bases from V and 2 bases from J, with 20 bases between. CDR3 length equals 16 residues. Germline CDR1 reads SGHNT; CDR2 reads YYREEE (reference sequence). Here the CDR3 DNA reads TGTGCCAGCCCCTTGTTTGGGGGGAACACCACAGATACGCAGTATTTT. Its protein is CASPLFGGNTTDTQYF.

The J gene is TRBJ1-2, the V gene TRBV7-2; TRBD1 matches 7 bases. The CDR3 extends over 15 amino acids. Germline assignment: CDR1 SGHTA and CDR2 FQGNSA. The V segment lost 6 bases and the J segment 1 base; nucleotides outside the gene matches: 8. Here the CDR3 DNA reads TGTGCCAGCAGTCCCTACCGACAGGGTAACTATGGCTACACCTTC. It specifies CASSPYRQGNYGYTF.

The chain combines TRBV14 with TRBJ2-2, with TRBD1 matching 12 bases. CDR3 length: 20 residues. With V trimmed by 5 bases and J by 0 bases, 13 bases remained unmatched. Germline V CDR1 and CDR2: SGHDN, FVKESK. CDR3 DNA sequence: TGTGCCAGCAGCGAATCCGGGACAGGGGGCGTCTGGGCGAACACCGGGGAGCTGTTTTTT. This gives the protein CASSESGTGGVWANTGELFF.

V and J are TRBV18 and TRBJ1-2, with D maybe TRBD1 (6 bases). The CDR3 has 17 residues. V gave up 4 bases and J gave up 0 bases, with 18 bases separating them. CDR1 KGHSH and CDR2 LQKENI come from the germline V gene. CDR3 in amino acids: CASSQNRGATSNYGYTF. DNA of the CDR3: TGTGCCAGCTCACAGAACCGGGGGGCGACCTCTAACTATGGCTACACCTTC.

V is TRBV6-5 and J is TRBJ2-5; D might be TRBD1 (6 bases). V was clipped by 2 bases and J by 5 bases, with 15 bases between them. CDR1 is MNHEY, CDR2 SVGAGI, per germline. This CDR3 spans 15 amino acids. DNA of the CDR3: TGTGCCAGCAGTTACAACAGGGCCAACGGGGAGACCCAGTACTTC. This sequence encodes CASSYNRANGETQYF.

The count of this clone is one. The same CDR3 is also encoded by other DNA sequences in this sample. The CDR3 loop is CASTGNTEAFF. The CDR3 nucleotides are TGTGCCAGTACCGGGAACACTGAAGCTTTCTTT. The rearrangement joins TRBV6-1 to TRBJ1-1; D is undetermined. This CDR3 has 11 amino acids. CDR1 is MNHNS, CDR2 SASEGT, per germline. Trimming took 9 bases from V and 1 from J, leaving 6 bases between them.

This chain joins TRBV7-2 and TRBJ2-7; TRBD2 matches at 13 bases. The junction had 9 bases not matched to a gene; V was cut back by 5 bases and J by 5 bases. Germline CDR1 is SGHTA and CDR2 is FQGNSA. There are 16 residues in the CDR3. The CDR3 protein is CASSPTLAGGRDEQYF. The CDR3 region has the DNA TGTGCCAGCAGCCCGACACTAGCGGGGGGGCGAGACGAGCAGTACTTC.

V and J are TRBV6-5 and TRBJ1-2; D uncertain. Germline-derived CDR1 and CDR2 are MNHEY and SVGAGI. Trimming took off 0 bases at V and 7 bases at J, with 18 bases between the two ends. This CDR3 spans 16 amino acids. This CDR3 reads CASSYSISGIGGGYTF. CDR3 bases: TGTGCCAGCAGTTACTCGATTTCCGGAATTGGAGGTGGCTACACCTTC.

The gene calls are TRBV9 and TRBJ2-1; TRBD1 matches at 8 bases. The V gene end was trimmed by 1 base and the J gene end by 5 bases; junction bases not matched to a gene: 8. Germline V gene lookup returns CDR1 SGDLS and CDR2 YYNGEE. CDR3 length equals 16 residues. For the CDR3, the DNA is TGTGCCAGCAGCGTAAGACGGGACAGGTCCCACAATGAGCAGTTCTTC. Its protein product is CASSVRRDRSHNEQFF. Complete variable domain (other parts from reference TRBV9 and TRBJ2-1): DSGVTQTPKHLITATGQRVTLRCSPRSGDLSVYWYQQSLDQGLQFLIQYYNGEERAKGNILERFSAQQFPDLHSELNLSSLELGDSALYFCASSVRRDRSHNEQFFGPGTRLTVL.

CDR3 residues: CASSQDWGGLAASSYEQYF. CDR3 coding DNA: TGCGCCAGCAGCCAAGATTGGGGAGGGCTAGCGGCAAGCTCCTACGAGCAGTACTTC. The chain recombines TRBV4-1 with TRBJ2-7; 7 nucleotides agree with TRBD2. The trim removed 0 bases at V and 0 bases at J, leaving 14 bases unmatched. The germline V gene has CDR1 MGHRA and CDR2 YSYEKL. The CDR3 runs to 19 residues.

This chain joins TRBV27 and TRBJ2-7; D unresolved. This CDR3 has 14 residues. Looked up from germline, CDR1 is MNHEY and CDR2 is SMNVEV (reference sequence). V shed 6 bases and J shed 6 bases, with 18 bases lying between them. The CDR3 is CASSPNPLVVEQYF. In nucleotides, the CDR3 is TGTGCCAGCAGCCCTAACCCCCTAGTCGTCGAGCAGTACTTC.

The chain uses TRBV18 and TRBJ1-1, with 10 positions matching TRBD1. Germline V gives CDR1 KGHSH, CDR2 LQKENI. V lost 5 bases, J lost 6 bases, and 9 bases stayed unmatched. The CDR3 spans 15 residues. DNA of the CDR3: TGTGCCAGCTCAGAGAGGGACAGGGGTCTCGCTGAAGCTTTCTTT. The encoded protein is CASSERDRGLAEAFF.

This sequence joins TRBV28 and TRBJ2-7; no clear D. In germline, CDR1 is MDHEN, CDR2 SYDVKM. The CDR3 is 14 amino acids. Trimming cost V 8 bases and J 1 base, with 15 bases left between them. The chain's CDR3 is CASQGYSLSYEQYF. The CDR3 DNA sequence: TGTGCCAGCCAAGGCTACAGTCTTTCCTACGAGCAGTACTTC.

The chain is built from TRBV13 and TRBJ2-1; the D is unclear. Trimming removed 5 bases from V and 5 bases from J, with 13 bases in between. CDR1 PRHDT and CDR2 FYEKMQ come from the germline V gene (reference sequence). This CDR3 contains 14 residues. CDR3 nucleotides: TGTGCCAGCAGCCCGTCGGTGCGGAACAATGAGCAGTTCTTC. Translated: CASSPSVRNNEQFF. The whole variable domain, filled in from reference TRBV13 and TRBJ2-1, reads AAGVIQSPRHLIKEKRETATLKCYPIPRHDTVYWYQQGPGQDPQFLISFYEKMQSDKGSIPDRFSAQQFSDYHSELNMSSLELGDSALYFCASSPSVRNNEQFFGPGTRLTVL.

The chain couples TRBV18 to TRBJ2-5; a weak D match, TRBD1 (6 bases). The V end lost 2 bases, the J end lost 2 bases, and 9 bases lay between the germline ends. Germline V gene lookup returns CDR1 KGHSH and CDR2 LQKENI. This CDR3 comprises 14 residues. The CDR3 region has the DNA TGTGCCAGCTCACCAAGGGGGAAACAAGAGACCCAGTACTTC. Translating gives CASSPRGKQETQYF.

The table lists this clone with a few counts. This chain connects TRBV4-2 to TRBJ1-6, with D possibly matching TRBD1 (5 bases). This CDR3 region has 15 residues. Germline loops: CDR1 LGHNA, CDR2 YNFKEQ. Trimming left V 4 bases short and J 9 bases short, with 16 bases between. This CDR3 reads CASSPSSGNGSPLHF. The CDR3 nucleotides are TGTGCCAGCAGCCCTTCATCAGGGAACGGTTCACCCCTCCACTTT.

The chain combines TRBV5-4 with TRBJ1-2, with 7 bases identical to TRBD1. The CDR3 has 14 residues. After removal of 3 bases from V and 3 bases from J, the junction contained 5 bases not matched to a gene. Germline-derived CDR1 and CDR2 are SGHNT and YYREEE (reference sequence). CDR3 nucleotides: TGTGCCAGCAGCTCTCGGACAGGAGACTATGGCTACACCTTC. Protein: CASSSRTGDYGYTF. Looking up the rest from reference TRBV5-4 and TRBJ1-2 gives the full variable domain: ETGVTQSPTHLIKTRGQQVTLRCSSQSGHNTVSWYQQALGQGPQFIFQYYREEENGRGNFPPRFSGLQFPNYSSELNVNALELDDSALYLCASSSRTGDYGYTFGSGTRLTVV.

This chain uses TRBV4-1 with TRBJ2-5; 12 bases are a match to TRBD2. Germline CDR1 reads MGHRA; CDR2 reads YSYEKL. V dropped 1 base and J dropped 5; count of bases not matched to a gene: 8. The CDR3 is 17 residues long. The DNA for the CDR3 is TGCGCCAGCAGCCAAGCGCTAGCGGGGGGGAGCTGGGAGACCCAGTACTTC. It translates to CASSQALAGGSWETQYF.

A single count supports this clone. In DNA, the CDR3 is TGTGCCACCAGCAAACACCCCGGGACAGGGTTGTATGGCTACACCTTC. This sequence encodes CATSKHPGTGLYGYTF. The chain joins TRBV15 to TRBJ1-2; TRBD1 matches at 9 bases. Trimming cost V 4 bases and J 5 bases; bases outside gene matches: 11. The CDR3 has 16 amino acids. In germline, CDR1 is LNHNV, CDR2 YYDKDF (reference sequence).

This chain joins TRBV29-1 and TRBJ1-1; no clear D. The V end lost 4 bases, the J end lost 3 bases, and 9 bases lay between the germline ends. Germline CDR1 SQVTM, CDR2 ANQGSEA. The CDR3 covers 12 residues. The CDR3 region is CSVVVSYTEAFF. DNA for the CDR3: TGCAGCGTTGTGGTTAGTTACACTGAAGCTTTCTTT.

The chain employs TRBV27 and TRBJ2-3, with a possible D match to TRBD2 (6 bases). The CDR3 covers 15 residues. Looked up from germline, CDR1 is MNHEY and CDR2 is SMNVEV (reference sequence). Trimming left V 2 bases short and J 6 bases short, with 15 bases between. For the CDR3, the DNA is TGTGCCAGCAGTTTAGGGACTCTGGGAGGCGATACGCAGTATTTT. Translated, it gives CASSLGTLGGDTQYF.

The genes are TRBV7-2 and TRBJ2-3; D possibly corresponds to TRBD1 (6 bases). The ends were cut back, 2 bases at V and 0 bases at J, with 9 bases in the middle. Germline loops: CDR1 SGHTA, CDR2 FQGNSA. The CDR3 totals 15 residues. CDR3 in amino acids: CASSLTGQSTDTQYF. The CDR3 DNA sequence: TGTGCCAGCAGCTTAACCGGACAGAGCACAGATACGCAGTATTTT.

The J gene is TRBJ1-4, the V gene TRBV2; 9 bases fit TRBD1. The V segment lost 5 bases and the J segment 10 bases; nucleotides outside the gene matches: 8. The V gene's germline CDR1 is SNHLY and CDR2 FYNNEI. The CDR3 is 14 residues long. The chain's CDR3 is CASSKDRGNGKLFF. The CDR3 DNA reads TGTGCCAGCAGTAAGGACAGGGGAAACGGAAAACTGTTTTTT.

The CDR3 region has the DNA TGTGCCAGCAGCTTAGAACTGGTGTCCAACGAGCAGTACTTC. Its protein product is CASSLELVSNEQYF. The rearrangement joins TRBV7-9 to TRBJ2-7, with no clear D. CDR3 length equals 14 residues. Germline CDR1 reads SEHNR; CDR2 reads FQNEAQ (reference sequence). Trimming removed 1 base from V and 5 bases from J, with 12 bases in between. The full variable domain, rest sourced from reference TRBV7-9 and TRBJ2-7, is DTGVSQNPRHKITKRGQNVTFRCDPISEHNRLYWYRQTLGQGPEFLTYFQNEAQLEKSRLLSDRFSAERPKGSFSTLEIQRTEQGDSAMYLCASSLELVSNEQYFGPGTRLTVT.

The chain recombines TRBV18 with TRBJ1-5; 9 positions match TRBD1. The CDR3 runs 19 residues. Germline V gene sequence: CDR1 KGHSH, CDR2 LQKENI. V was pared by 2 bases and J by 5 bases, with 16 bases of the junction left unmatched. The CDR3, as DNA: TGTGCCAGCTCACCAGGGCTGGACAGGGGTACGGAAGGGGATCAGCCCCAGCATTTT. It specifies CASSPGLDRGTEGDQPQHF.